The next 7 T cell receptor beta chains were all read from a single sample in a study of identical twins. TCRdb ran MiXCR on the 5' RACE reads and lists one entry per CDR3 protein. The data show about 190,000 distinct CDR3 sequences, roughly 15% seen once. The data also belong to a second study, concerning T cells expressing NK-cell markers.

The specimen sequenced was CD8+ T cells sorted from blood. The receptors here all came from a young woman in good health.

This clonotype was counted only a few times. The chain recombines TRBV20-1 with TRBJ2-1, with D perhaps matching TRBD2 (6 bases). The germline V gene encodes CDR1 DFQATT and CDR2 SNEGSKA (reference sequence). This CDR3 is built from 14 residues. The V gene lost 4 bases and the J gene lost 3 bases, with 13 bases spanning the gap. CDR3 in amino acids: CSATTGGNYNEQFF. Written as DNA, the CDR3 is TGCAGTGCTACCACTGGGGGGAACTACAATGAGCAGTTCTTC.

The chain carries TRBV7-9 and TRBJ2-5; D unresolved. The length of the CDR3 is 12 residues. Germline CDR1 and CDR2: SEHNR and FQNEAQ (reference sequence). V was trimmed by 5 bases and J by 1 base, leaving 5 bases between them. The CDR3 spells CASSPTQETQYF. DNA for the CDR3: TGTGCCAGCAGCCCCACCCAAGAGACCCAGTACTTC. The full variable domain, in which reference TRBV7-9 and TRBJ2-5 provide the parts outside the CDR3, is DTGVSQNPRHKITKRGQNVTFRCDPISEHNRLYWYRQTLGQGPEFLTYFQNEAQLEKSRLLSDRFSAERPKGSFSTLEIQRTEQGDSAMYLCASSPTQETQYFGPGTRLLVL.

The chain recombines TRBV7-9 with TRBJ1-2; D not certain. The CDR3 runs to 11 residues. CDR1 SEHNR and CDR2 FQNEAQ come from the germline V gene (reference sequence). CDR3 in DNA: TGTGCTTGGCAGGAAAGTAATGGCTACACCTTC. Protein: CAWQESNGYTF.

This clonotype was seen only a few times. This chain connects TRBV11-2 to TRBJ2-7; 8 bases agree with TRBD1. V was pared by 5 bases and J by 3 bases, with 9 bases of the junction left unmatched. The CDR3 spans 15 residues. Germline CDR1 SGHAT, CDR2 FQNNGV. The CDR3 sequence is CASSTPDRGVYEQYF. The CDR3 bases are TGTGCCAGCAGCACACCAGACAGGGGAGTCTACGAGCAGTACTTC. Full variable domain (remainder filled in from reference TRBV11-2 and TRBJ2-7): EAGVAQSPRYKIIEKRQSVAFWCNPISGHATLYWYQQILGQGPKLLIQFQNNGVVDDSQLPKDRFSAERLKGVDSTLKIQPAKLEDSAVYLCASSTPDRGVYEQYFGPGTRLTVT.

The V call is TRBV12-3 or TRBV12-4, the J call TRBJ1-2, with D uncertain. Trimming pared 8 bases from V and 3 bases from J, leaving 7 bases between. This CDR3 is 11 amino acids long. The chain's CDR3 is CASPGDYGYTF. The DNA of the CDR3 is TGTGCCAGCCCCGGTGACTATGGCTACACCTTC.

The CDR3 region is CASSQDRWTGGNEQFF. DNA of the CDR3: TGCGCCAGCAGCCAAGATCGTTGGACAGGGGGGAATGAGCAGTTCTTC. This chain joins TRBV4-1 and TRBJ2-1, with 10 bases lining up with TRBD1. V was pared by 0 bases and J by 7 bases, with 6 bases of the junction left unmatched. Germline CDR1 and CDR2: MGHRA and YSYEKL. CDR3 length: 16 residues.

J is TRBJ2-7 and V is TRBV20-1; no definite D call. The CDR3 contains 15 residues. The V gene's germline CDR1 is DFQATT and CDR2 SNEGSKA (reference sequence). The ends were cut back, 0 bases at V and 2 bases at J, with 14 bases in the middle. Here the CDR3 reads CSARDLESGTYEQYF. The CDR3 nucleotides are TGCAGTGCTAGAGATCTGGAGAGTGGGACCTACGAGCAGTACTTC.